This passage covers 6 T cell receptor beta chains from one sample sequenced in a study of vaccination effects on CD4 cells after COVID-19. Here immunoSEQ multiplex PCR was the method, and the copy in TCRdb shows in-frame clones only, minus some. The data hold 30,000 or so clones, with around two thirds observed a single time. For these receptors, no antigen is known. The culture ran for roughly 10 days before CD4+ T cells were isolated. The cohort was immunized with two doses of either the BNT162b2 or mRNA-1273 vaccine. This sample comprised CD4+ T cells from PBMCs cultured without peptide, obtained after COVID-19 vaccination. These receptors all come from a human donor who received a COVID-19 vaccine.

The chain has TRBV5-1 and TRBJ1-1, with a tentative D call TRBD1 (5 bases). V lost 5 bases and J lost 1, with 12 bases in between. The CDR3 has 14 residues. The germline V gene has CDR1 SGHRS and CDR2 YFSETQ. As DNA, the CDR3 is TGCGCCAGCAGGGGGGATAACACGAACACTGAAGCTTTCTTT. This codes for CASRGDNTNTEAFF.

This clone showed up just once. The chain combines TRBV6-5 with TRBJ2-7, with 10 bases identical to TRBD1. The V and J ends lost 6 bases and 5 bases, in that order; junction bases with no gene match: 10. This CDR3 region has 15 residues. From germline, CDR1 is MNHEY and CDR2 SVGAGI. The CDR3 here is CASSLRGDRGHEQYF. The CDR3 region has the DNA TGTGCCAGCAGCCTCAGGGGGGACAGGGGCCACGAGCAGTACTTC.

The CDR3 region has the DNA TGTGCCAGCAAGTCTCTAGCGGGGGTCAGAGATACGCAGTATTTT. Its translation is CASKSLAGVRDTQYF. The genes are TRBV6-5 and TRBJ2-3; 10 bases map to TRBD2. The CDR3 loop spans 15 amino acids. The germline gives CDR1 MNHEY, CDR2 SVGAGI. V shed 7 bases, J shed 5 bases, and the junction held 9 bases outside the gene matches.

The chain links TRBV19 to TRBJ1-1; no firm D call. V was pared by 6 bases and J by 0 bases, with 8 bases between. Germline V gene lookup returns CDR1 LNHDA and CDR2 SQIVND (reference sequence). CDR3 length: 13 residues. The CDR3 DNA follows: TGTGCCAGTAGGCAGGCGATGAACACTGAAGCTTTCTTT. Its protein is CASRQAMNTEAFF.

The chain has TRBV4-1 and TRBJ1-2; TRBD1 matches at 7 bases. Germline CDR1 is MGHRA and CDR2 is YSYEKL. The V gene end was trimmed by 4 bases and the J gene end by 4 bases; junction bases not matched to a gene: 9. CDR3 length: 15 amino acids. The CDR3 coding sequence is TGCGCCAGCAGCCCTGAGGGGTACAGGGGCTATGGCTACACCTTC. Encoded protein: CASSPEGYRGYGYTF.

This chain links TRBV6-2 or TRBV6-3 with TRBJ1-3; D gene ambiguous. CDR3 length: 15 amino acids. V dropped 4 bases and J dropped 0 bases, with 10 bases sitting between them. CDR1 MNHEY and CDR2 SVGEGT come from the germline V gene. The CDR3 sequence is CASSSAPSSGNTIYF. CDR3 DNA: TGTGCCAGCAGTTCGGCACCGAGCTCTGGAAACACCATATATTTT.